Listed here are 14 T cell receptor beta chains from one sample, sequenced in a study of graft-versus-host responses after intestinal transplantation. The repertoire was sequenced with immunoSEQ multiplex PCR; TCRdb's copy has only in-frame clones and lacks some. The sample has 20,000 to 25,000 clones; less than 60% are singletons. Sequencing was performed on alloreactive CD4+ T cells from a mixed lymphocyte reaction culture, taken before intestinal transplant. Subset here: CFSE-low proliferating T cells sorted from roughly 6-day pre-transplant mixed lymphocyte reaction (GvH or HvG direction). The receptor set was obtained from a human patient who received an intestinal transplant.

This clone was observed a few times. The J gene is TRBJ2-3, the V gene TRBV11-2; TRBD2 agrees at 8 bases. CDR1 and CDR2 from the germline V gene are SGHAT and FQNNGV. The CDR3 sequence is 15 residues long. Trimming at V came to 5 bases and at J to 5 bases, leaving 9 bases not matched to a gene. The CDR3 loop reads CASSPQRGFGDTQYF. Written as DNA, the CDR3 is TGTGCCAGCAGCCCTCAGCGGGGGTTCGGAGATACGCAGTATTTT.

This chain links TRBV10-3 with TRBJ2-7, with D maybe TRBD1 (6 bases). Trimming pared 10 bases from V and 2 bases from J, leaving 18 bases between. The CDR3 runs 14 residues. Germline V gene data show CDR1 as ENHRY and CDR2 as SYGVKD. The CDR3 DNA is TGTGCCAGCAGAGAAGACAGGCCAGCCTACGAGCAGTACTTC. This gives the protein CASREDRPAYEQYF.

The J gene is TRBJ2-7, the V gene TRBV11-2, with D unclear. The germline CDR1 and CDR2 sequences are SGHAT and FQNNGV. The CDR3 has 14 amino acids. Deletions cut 0 bases from V and 3 bases from J, with 9 bases between. The CDR3 nucleotides read TGTGCCAGCAGCTTAGATCCAGTCGTCTACGAGCAGTACTTC. This translates into CASSLDPVVYEQYF.

With regard to this clone: This specimen includes other DNA sequences encoding the same CDR3. The rearrangement joins TRBV14 to TRBJ1-2; 7 positions match TRBD1. Unmatched junction bases numbered 1, after V lost 1 base and J lost 5 bases. This CDR3 has 13 amino acids. The germline gives CDR1 SGHDN, CDR2 FVKESK. DNA of the CDR3: TGTGCCAGCAGCCAAGGACAGGGATATGGCTACACCTTC. This encodes CASSQGQGYGYTF.

The CDR3 nucleotides read TGCGCCAGCAGCCATGACACGGGGATAGGAAGTGATCAGCCCCAGCATTTT. This sequence encodes CASSHDTGIGSDQPQHF. The chain employs TRBV4-1 and TRBJ1-5; no firm D call. The germline V and J ends were trimmed by 3 bases and 5 bases, with 20 bases remaining between them. The CDR3 contains 17 residues. CDR1 is MGHRA and CDR2 is YSYEKL in the germline V gene.

The chain combines TRBV6-6 with TRBJ1-5; 9 bases are shared with TRBD1. Germline CDR1 is MNHNY and CDR2 is SVGAGI (reference sequence). V dropped 4 bases and J dropped 9; count of bases not matched to a gene: 10. This CDR3 has 15 amino acids. CDR3 protein: CASSFDRGSLTPQHF. CDR3 bases: TGTGCCAGCAGTTTTGACAGGGGGTCATTGACGCCCCAGCATTTT.

The chain has TRBV9 and TRBJ2-3, with 13 bases that match TRBD2. The CDR3 extends over 16 amino acids. Germline lookup yields CDR1 SGDLS and CDR2 YYNGEE. The ends lost 2 bases at V and 4 bases at J; junction bases unmatched: 4. The CDR3 region has the DNA TGTGCCAGCAGCGTCACTAGCGGGGGGGCCCCAGATACGCAGTATTTT. Protein: CASSVTSGGAPDTQYF.

J is TRBJ2-5 and V is TRBV5-1; no reliable D call. This CDR3 region has 14 residues. V gave up 0 bases and J gave up 1 base, with 7 bases separating them. Germline loops: CDR1 SGHRS, CDR2 YFSETQ. The CDR3 protein is CASSLDSRQETQYF. CDR3 sequence (DNA): TGCGCCAGCAGCTTGGACAGCCGCCAAGAGACCCAGTACTTC.

This clone occurred a few times. The V and J genes are TRBV6-5 and TRBJ1-1; the match to TRBD1 covers 7 bases. This CDR3 has 12 residues. V lost 6 bases to trimming and J lost 11 bases; unmatched junction nucleotides: 9. Germline lookup yields CDR1 MNHEY and CDR2 SVGAGI. The CDR3 region has the DNA TGTGCCAGCAGGAGAAGACAGGGTCGGGCTTTCTTT. Translated, it gives CASRRRQGRAFF.

The genes are TRBV5-4 and TRBJ1-1; TRBD1 agrees at 10 bases. After removal of 3 bases from V and 4 bases from J, the junction contained 6 bases not matched to a gene. The CDR3 loop spans 15 amino acids. Germline V gene lookup returns CDR1 SGHNT and CDR2 YYREEE (reference sequence). This CDR3 is CASSSGDRGGTEAFF. CDR3 nucleotide sequence: TGTGCCAGCAGCTCGGGGGACAGGGGTGGCACTGAAGCTTTCTTT.

This clone has more than one count but fewer than ten. V usage is TRBV16 and J usage is TRBJ1-5; TRBD1 matches 8 bases. Germline-derived CDR1 and CDR2 are KGHSY and FQNENV. CDR3 length: 15 residues. Trimming removed 5 bases from V and 2 bases from J; junction bases left unmatched: 5. The CDR3 is CASSSGGAGNQPQHF. The CDR3 bases are TGTGCCAGCAGCTCAGGGGGCGCCGGCAATCAGCCCCAGCATTTT.

A few counts support this clone. The genes are TRBV5-1 and TRBJ2-5; 9 bases are a match to TRBD2. J gave up 2 bases and V 3 bases, and 8 bases lay outside the gene matches. The CDR3 covers 16 residues. Germline CDR1 is SGHRS and CDR2 is YFSETQ. This CDR3 is CASSSGLAPPQETQYF. CDR3 in DNA: TGCGCCAGCAGCTCCGGACTAGCGCCTCCACAAGAGACCCAGTACTTC. The full variable domain, with the rest looked up from reference TRBV5-1 and TRBJ2-5, is KAGVTQTPRYLIKTRGQQVTLSCSPISGHRSVSWYQQTPGQGLQFLFEYFSETQRNKGNFPGRFSGRQFSNSRSEMNVSTLELGDSALYLCASSSGLAPPQETQYFGPGTRLLVL.

This clone showed up just a few times. The chain links TRBV10-3 to TRBJ1-6; a possible D gene is TRBD1 (5 bases). Per germline, CDR1 ENHRY and CDR2 SYGVKD. Trimming left V 5 bases short and J 6 bases short, with 14 bases between. The CDR3 spans 15 residues. CDR3 residues: CAISPTTGTNSPLHF. Written as DNA, the CDR3 is TGTGCCATCAGTCCCACCACAGGAACTAATTCACCCCTCCACTTT.

V and J are TRBV5-1 and TRBJ2-1; 12 bases match TRBD2. This CDR3 has 14 amino acids. The V gene end was trimmed by 2 bases and the J gene end by 15 bases; junction bases not matched to a gene: 9. Germline values: CDR1 SGHRS, CDR2 YFSETQ. The CDR3 sequence is CASSLTSGGPPGFF. The DNA of the CDR3 is TGCGCCAGCAGCTTAACTAGCGGGGGGCCGCCGGGGTTCTTC.